This T cell receptor beta chain was sequenced for a study of blood T cell repertoires in COVID-19. Overall study: Acute and convalescent COVID-19 specimens originated in the United States, Italy and Spain. The analysed material was cDNA or gDNA that came from T cells, B-cell-depleted T cells, or PBMCs.

The CDR3 runs 15 residues. Looked up from germline, CDR1 is SNHLY and CDR2 is FYNNEI. V shed 5 bases, J shed 4 bases, and the junction held 4 bases outside the gene matches. Patients at the Seattle site were enrolled during active infection and followed longitudinally. Authors' methods: The authors estimated nucleated cell counts from reference gene primer amplification. Clones were read by immunoSEQ multiplex PCR, and TCRdb kept only the in-frame ones, dropping some. V and J calls plus clone size are reproduced from that table; the DNA served to infer D and trimming. Of some 390,000 clones listed, about 89% are singletons.

What was sequenced was peripheral blood. The source of this sequence is a woman aged 40-49 years with COVID-19, enrolled during active disease. The genes are TRBV2 and TRBJ2-1; 11 bases align to TRBD2. The chain's CDR3 is CASSLSGRAYNEQFF. The CDR3 DNA sequence: TGTGCCAGCAGTCTTAGCGGGAGGGCATACAATGAGCAGTTCTTC.